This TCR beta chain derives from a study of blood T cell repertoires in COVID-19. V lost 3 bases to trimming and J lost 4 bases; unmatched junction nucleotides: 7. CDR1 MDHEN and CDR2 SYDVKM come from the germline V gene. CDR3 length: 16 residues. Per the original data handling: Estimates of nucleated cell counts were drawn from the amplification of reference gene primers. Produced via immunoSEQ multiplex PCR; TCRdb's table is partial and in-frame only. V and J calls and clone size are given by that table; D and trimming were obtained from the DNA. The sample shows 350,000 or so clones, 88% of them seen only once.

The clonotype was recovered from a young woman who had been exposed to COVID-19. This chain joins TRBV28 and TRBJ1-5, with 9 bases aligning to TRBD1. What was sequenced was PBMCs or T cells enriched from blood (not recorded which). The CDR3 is CASSFGTGSRNQPQHF. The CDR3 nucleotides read TGTGCCAGCAGTTTTGGGACAGGGTCGAGGAATCAGCCCCAGCATTTT. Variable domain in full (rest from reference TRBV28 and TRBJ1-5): DVKVTQSSRYLVKRTGEKVFLECVQDMDHENMFWYRQDPGLGLRLIYFSYDVKMKEKGDIPEGYSVSREKKERFSLILESASTNQTSMYLCASSFGTGSRNQPQHFGDGTRLSIL.